This T cell receptor (beta chain) was found in a study of T-cell memory formation after mild COVID-19. CDR1 and CDR2 from the germline V gene are MNHEY and SVGEGT. The CDR3 is 13 residues long. V shed 6 bases and J 3 bases; nucleotides not matched to a gene: 5. This clonotype was counted a few times. TCRdb reprocessed the 5' RACE reads with MiXCR, giving one entry per CDR3 protein. The data show about 180,000 distinct CDR3 sequences, with 15% to 20% seen just once and roughly 4.3% held by the top ten. The TCR comes from a man between 18 and 29 years old who had mild COVID-19 (a few samples of this study predate the infection). Cell type and time point are not known. The sample taken for sequencing was PBMCs or a T cell subset sorted from them (not recorded which). V gene TRBV6-2 or TRBV6-3 combines with J gene TRBJ2-7; 7 bases fit TRBD2. CDR3 sequence (DNA): TGTGCCAGCAGCCCCAGCGGGGACTACGAGCAGTACTTC. Encoded protein: CASSPSGDYEQYF.